Sequencing of this T cell receptor (beta chain) was carried out in a study of T cell responses to AZD1222 COVID-19 vaccine. Points from the study as a whole: Across spike, vaccine-associated CD4 TCRs were found, dominant at 160-218 and 743-854.

Clones were sequenced by immunoSEQ multiplex PCR, and TCRdb holds only the in-frame ones, with some missing. The data contain under 150,000 clones, about 90% of them seen just once; the ten biggest clones take up around 20%. Germline assignment: CDR1 MDHEN and CDR2 SYDVKM. The CDR3 consists of 14 residues. V gave up 5 bases and J gave up 5 bases, with 15 bases separating them. As for this clone: Its cognate antigen is unknown.

The source of this sequence is an adult in good health. The rearrangement links TRBV28 to TRBJ1-2; TRBD1 is a possible D gene (5 bases). The source material was peripheral blood, sampled on day 0 of MenACWY control vaccination. Here the CDR3 reads CASSRAGGGYGYTF. The CDR3, as DNA: TGTGCCAGCAGTCGAGCGGGGGGTGGTTATGGCTACACCTTC.